The rows below give T cell receptor beta chains drawn from one sample of a study of OX40 agonist ivuxolimab in advanced cancers. Profiled with immunoSEQ multiplex PCR; TCRdb holds only in-frame clones, not every one. The table has roughly 97,000 clones, 70% to 90% seen once. The sample here was CD4+ or CD8+ T cells sorted from blood, taken in a trial of the OX40 agonist ivuxolimab. All receptors derive from an adult with an advanced solid tumor such as melanoma, head and neck, liver or kidney cancer. Both conserved end residues are part of each CDR3. Each record gives: V gene, clone size, CDR3 length, D gene, J gene, CDR3 DNA, CDR3 protein. D genes are given only for firm matches. Part of the rows lack a size; the others show once, few, many or a class for expanded clones.

TRBV7-8	NA	17	NA	TRBJ1-2	TGTGCCAGCAGCCGCCGACAGGACCTGTCCCCCGACTATGGCTACACCTTC	CASSRRQDLSPDYGYTF
TRBV11-3	NA	16	NA	TRBJ1-6	TGTGCCAGCAGCTTGACTTCAGGGAACGACAATTCACCCCTCCACTTT	CASSLTSGNDNSPLHF
TRBV6-4	NA	14	NA	TRBJ1-3	TGTGCCAGCAATCGAGGGGGCTCTGGAAACACCATATATTTT	CASNRGGSGNTIYF
TRBV18	NA	14	NA	TRBJ2-3	TGTGCCAGCTCACCACGACAGGCCGAAGATACGCAGTATTTT	CASSPRQAEDTQYF
TRBV28	NA	15	NA	TRBJ2-5	TGTGCCAGCCGTAAAACAGGGTGGGTTATAGAGACCCAGTACTTC	CASRKTGWVIETQYF
TRBV5-4	NA	14	TRBD1	TRBJ1-2	TGTGCCAGCAACTCGGACAGGGATAACTATGGCTACACCTTC	CASNSDRDNYGYTF
TRBV6-5	NA	14	TRBD1	TRBJ2-7	TGTGCCAGCCACAACAGGGGCATCTCCTACGAGCAGTACTTC	CASHNRGISYEQYF
TRBV28	NA	14	TRBD2	TRBJ2-3	TGTGCCAGCAGCGGCGGGGGACCCCCAGATACGCAGTATTTT	CASSGGGPPDTQYF
TRBV30	NA	14	NA	TRBJ1-1	TGTGCCTGGAATCGAAAGGGGGTGAACACTGAAGCTTTCTTT	CAWNRKGVNTEAFF
TRBV6-1	NA	14	NA	TRBJ2-7	TGTGCCAGCAGTGATACCGGGGGGCAAAATAATCAGTACTTC	CASSDTGGQNNQYF
TRBV7-2	NA	16	NA	TRBJ2-7	TGTGCCAGCAGCTTTAGATCAGCCTTAAGCTCCTACGAGCAGTACTTC	CASSFRSALSSYEQYF
TRBV11-2	NA	11	NA	TRBJ2-3	TGTGCCAGCAGGCGGTCAGATACGCAGTATTTT	CASRRSDTQYF
TRBV29-1	NA	12	TRBD2	TRBJ2-5	TGCAGCGGGGGGACTATTCAAGAGACCCAGTACTTC	CSGGTIQETQYF
TRBV5-1	NA	17	TRBD1	TRBJ1-4	TGCGCCAGCAGCTCCGGGACAGGACAACCAACTAATGAAAAACTGTTTTTT	CASSSGTGQPTNEKLFF
TRBV19	NA	14	NA	TRBJ2-5	TGTGCCAGTAAACGGCGGGGCCAAGGGGAGACCCAGTACTTC	CASKRRGQGETQYF
TRBV19	NA	15	TRBD1	TRBJ1-2	TGTGCCAGTAGTACCGAACCGACAGGGGCCTATGGCTACACCTTC	CASSTEPTGAYGYTF
TRBV2	NA	14	TRBD2	TRBJ2-3	TGTGCCAGCAGAATAGCGGGGTCCACAGATACGCAGTATTTT	CASRIAGSTDTQYF
TRBV4-3	NA	15	NA	TRBJ2-5	TGCGCCAGCAGCCAAGGGTCAGGGCGCCAAGAGACCCAGTACTTC	CASSQGSGRQETQYF
TRBV19	NA	14	TRBD1	TRBJ2-7	TGTGCCAGTAGTAAGGGACAGCACGCCAACGAGCAGTACTTC	CASSKGQHANEQYF
TRBV7-8	NA	14	TRBD1	TRBJ1-4	TGTGCCAGCAGAAGACAGGGCGTTAATGAAAAACTGTTTTTT	CASRRQGVNEKLFF
TRBV10-1	NA	13	NA	TRBJ2-1	TGCGCCAGCAGTGAGTCGAGGGCTTGGGAGCAGTTCTTC	CASSESRAWEQFF
TRBV5-1	once	13	NA	TRBJ2-1	TGCGCCAGCAGCCTGGAGGTGGTTGGTGAGCAGTTCTTC	CASSLEVVGEQFF
TRBV9	NA	15	NA	TRBJ2-3	TGTGCCAGCAGCGTATCGGCGGCTAGCACAGATACGCAGTATTTT	CASSVSAASTDTQYF
TRBV2	few	14	NA	TRBJ1-2	TGTGCCAGCAGAGCCTTCGGAGACCGCTTTAAGTACACCTTC	CASRAFGDRFKYTF
TRBV30	NA	15	NA	TRBJ1-6	TGTGCCTGGGAAGGAGGGGGTTACTCCAATTCACCCCTCCACTTT	CAWEGGGYSNSPLHF
TRBV7-3	NA	14	NA	TRBJ1-1	TGTGCCAGCAGCTTAACCAACGCAGACACTGAAGCTTTCTTT	CASSLTNADTEAFF
TRBV19	few	14	NA	TRBJ1-6	TGTGCCAGTAGTATCCGGGACGGCAATTCACCCCTCCACTTT	CASSIRDGNSPLHF
TRBV7-2	NA	11	NA	TRBJ1-2	TGTGCCAGCAGCCAGGGGTTTGGCTACACCTTC	CASSQGFGYTF
TRBV5-6	NA	12	NA	TRBJ2-1	TGTGCCAGCAGCTTGAATACGAATGAGCAGTTCTTC	CASSLNTNEQFF